Each of the 32 T cell receptor beta chains below was sequenced from the same sample in a study of control samples from healthy donors and cancer patients. The assay was immunoSEQ multiplex PCR, and TCRdb's table has in-frame clones only and misses some. The table includes about 170,000 clones, 91% detected once. Sequencing input: blood. Receptors were obtained from a woman in her twenties or thirties in good health.

This clone was detected only once. This rearrangement joins TRBV28 to TRBJ2-1; TRBD1 agrees at 10 bases. The trim removed 3 bases at V and 6 bases at J, leaving 5 bases unmatched. The CDR3 contains 15 residues. Germline lookup yields CDR1 MDHEN and CDR2 SYDVKM. CDR3: CASSLGGTGVNEQFF. CDR3 DNA sequence: TGTGCCAGCAGTTTGGGAGGGACAGGGGTCAATGAGCAGTTCTTC.

This clone was picked up one time. The gene calls are TRBV6-5 and TRBJ2-5, with a tentative D call TRBD2 (6 bases). CDR3 size: 14 residues. The germline gives CDR1 MNHEY, CDR2 SVGAGI. V lost 0 bases and J lost 5, with 10 bases in between. The CDR3 sequence: CASSYSGSLETQYF. CDR3 coding DNA: TGTGCCAGCAGTTACTCCGGGAGTCTCGAGACCCAGTACTTC.

CDR3 DNA: TGTGCCAGCAGCCCCGCCGACAGGCGAGCCTACGAGCAGTACTTC. Translating gives CASSPADRRAYEQYF. The rearrangement links TRBV4-2 to TRBJ2-7; TRBD1 might be the D (6 bases). This CDR3 comprises 15 residues. The germline V and J ends were trimmed by 4 bases and 2 bases, with 15 bases remaining between them. Germline V CDR1 and CDR2: LGHNA, YNFKEQ.

The V gene is TRBV6-2 or TRBV6-3, the J gene TRBJ1-6, with D maybe TRBD1 (6 bases). Per germline, CDR1 MNHEY and CDR2 SVGEGT. V dropped 2 bases and J dropped 7 bases, with 9 bases sitting between them. The CDR3 is 14 amino acids. The CDR3 nucleotides read TGTGCCAGCAGTTACGCAGGGGTAAATTCACCCCTCCACTTT. This codes for CASSYAGVNSPLHF.

The V gene is TRBV3-1 (or the pseudogene TRBV3-2), the J gene TRBJ1-2; 7 bases map to TRBD1. The CDR3 has 14 residues. In germline, CDR1 is LGHDT, CDR2 YNNKEL (reference sequence). V shed 4 bases and J 4 bases; nucleotides not matched to a gene: 6. The CDR3 DNA reads as TGTGCCAGCAGCCCTGGACAGGACTCCTATGGCTACACCTTC. Translation: CASSPGQDSYGYTF.

The CDR3 DNA sequence: TGTGCCATCAGTGTGGGGCCGAACACTGAAGCTTTCTTT. Protein: CAISVGPNTEAFF. The genes are TRBV10-3 and TRBJ1-1, with D tentatively TRBD1 (5 bases). The V end was cut by 4 bases, the J end by 1 base, with 7 bases between. This CDR3 is built from 13 residues. Per the germline V gene, CDR1 is ENHRY and CDR2 is SYGVKD.

This clone came up a few times. The V call is TRBV6-4, the J call TRBJ2-3; 9 bases align to TRBD2. The ends lost 4 bases at V and 5 bases at J; junction bases unmatched: 4. Germline assignment: CDR1 MRHNA and CDR2 SNTAGT. The CDR3 is 14 amino acids. The DNA of the CDR3 is TGTGCCAGCAGTGCGGCGGGGGGGCAAGATACGCAGTATTTT. Its translation is CASSAAGGQDTQYF.

This clone was found once. This chain links TRBV27 with TRBJ2-3; tentative D call: TRBD2 (5 bases). Looked up from germline, CDR1 is MNHEY and CDR2 is SMNVEV (reference sequence). CDR3 length: 12 residues. Trimming pared 6 bases from V and 7 bases from J, leaving 11 bases between. The chain's CDR3 is CASSRTRNTQYF. The CDR3 region has the DNA TGTGCCAGCAGCCGCACTAGGAATACGCAGTATTTT.

The chain recombines TRBV30 with TRBJ2-3; 9 bases fit TRBD1. CDR3 size: 16 residues. The junction had 8 bases not matched to a gene; V was cut back by 0 bases and J by 4 bases. Germline CDR1 GTSNPN, CDR2 SVGIG (reference sequence). CDR3 sequence: CAWSVPGQGEADTQYF. The CDR3 DNA is TGTGCCTGGAGTGTACCGGGACAGGGAGAGGCAGATACGCAGTATTTT.

J is TRBJ2-7 and V is TRBV7-3; 15 bases line up with TRBD2. This CDR3 comprises 15 residues. Germline CDR1 is SGHTA and CDR2 is FQGTGA. V was clipped by 5 bases and J by 7 bases; unmatched bases: 6. The CDR3 spells CASSRTGTSGGEQYF. The CDR3 DNA sequence: TGTGCCAGCAGCCGAACCGGGACTAGCGGGGGGGAGCAGTACTTC.

The rearrangement uses TRBV9 and TRBJ2-3; 8 bases align to TRBD2. J gave up 4 bases and V 2 bases, and 3 bases lay outside the gene matches. The CDR3 extends over 14 amino acids. The germline gives CDR1 SGDLS, CDR2 YYNGEE. In nucleotides, the CDR3 is TGTGCCAGCAGCGTGGCGCGGGGGGCAGATACGCAGTATTTT. Translation gives CASSVARGADTQYF.

J is TRBJ2-1 and V is TRBV11-3, with 15 positions matching TRBD2. V gave up 4 bases and J gave up 9 bases; unmatched junction bases: 4. The CDR3 consists of 15 residues. From germline, CDR1 is SGHNT and CDR2 YENEEA. Here the CDR3 reads CASSSGLAGGGEQFF. The CDR3 DNA reads as TGTGCCAGCAGCTCAGGACTAGCGGGAGGGGGTGAGCAGTTCTTC.

In its sample, this clone was seen once. The J gene is TRBJ2-1, the V gene TRBV2; the match to TRBD2 covers 13 bases. V trimming: 6 bases; J trimming: 7 bases; junction bases outside the gene matches: 3. Germline CDR1 is SNHLY and CDR2 is FYNNEI. The CDR3 has 14 amino acids. In DNA form, the CDR3 reads TGTGCCAGCAGAACTAGCGGGAGGGGGAATGAGCAGTTCTTC. Protein product: CASRTSGRGNEQFF.

The chain joins TRBV18 to TRBJ1-3, with TRBD1 matching 7 bases. The junction had 2 bases not matched to a gene; V was cut back by 1 base and J by 2 bases. Germline V gene lookup returns CDR1 KGHSH and CDR2 LQKENI. This CDR3 is built from 15 residues. CDR3 amino acids: CASSPQTGAGNTIYF. The DNA of the CDR3 is TGTGCCAGCTCACCACAAACAGGGGCTGGAAACACCATATATTTT.

This clone was seen more than once but under ten times. The chain is built from TRBV7-2 and TRBJ1-1, with D perhaps TRBD1 (5 bases). CDR3 length: 13 residues. Trimming pared 1 base from V and 11 bases from J, leaving 14 bases between. From germline, CDR1 is SGHTA and CDR2 FQGNSA. In DNA, the CDR3 is TGTGCCAGCAGCTTAGGGACCAGGGTCGGGGCTTTCTTT. It codes for CASSLGTRVGAFF.

About this clone itself: At the DNA level, this CDR3 is encoded by other sequences in the same sample as well. The chain couples TRBV19 to TRBJ1-6; 11 bases align to TRBD1. The CDR3 length is 14 residues. CDR1 and CDR2 from the germline V gene are LNHDA and SQIVND (reference sequence). Germline trimming cut 7 bases from V and 6 bases from J; bases unmatched to any gene: 2. For the CDR3, the DNA is TGTGCCAGTACCGGGACAGGGGGTAATTCACCCCTCCACTTT. Translation: CASTGTGGNSPLHF.

The chain combines TRBV6-6 with TRBJ2-7; D is undetermined. Trimming removed 2 bases from V and 2 bases from J, with 7 bases in between. This CDR3 is built from 13 residues. CDR1 MNHNY and CDR2 SVGAGI come from the germline V gene (reference sequence). The CDR3 is CASSYGQPYEQYF. DNA of the CDR3: TGTGCCAGCAGTTACGGTCAGCCCTACGAGCAGTACTTC.

This clone was counted a few times. The chain combines TRBV25-1 with TRBJ1-6, with no clear D. Germline CDR1 and CDR2: MGHDK and SYGVNS. The CDR3 extends over 13 amino acids. Trimming took off 0 bases at V and 7 bases at J, with 4 bases between the two ends. The CDR3 coding sequence is TGTGCCAGCAGTGAATATCCAAATTCACCCCTCCACTTT. It translates to CASSEYPNSPLHF.

The V gene is TRBV30, the J gene TRBJ1-6; tentative D call: TRBD1 (5 bases). The CDR3 spans 16 residues. Trimming removed 0 bases at V and 9 bases at J, with 18 bases between. Per the germline V gene, CDR1 is GTSNPN and CDR2 is SVGIG (reference sequence). CDR3: CAWSVIPGQGGSPLHF. Written as DNA, the CDR3 is TGTGCCTGGAGTGTAATTCCAGGGCAGGGTGGTTCACCCCTCCACTTT.

The chain is built from TRBV5-1 and TRBJ1-4; D gene uncertain. Germline CDR1 SGHRS, CDR2 YFSETQ. The V gene lost 0 bases and the J gene lost 3 bases, with 6 bases spanning the gap. This CDR3 contains 14 residues. DNA of the CDR3: TGCGCCAGCAGCTTGGTACCAGCTAATGAAAAACTGTTTTTT. Translating gives CASSLVPANEKLFF.

V gene TRBV19 combines with J gene TRBJ1-3; D gene uncertain. V dropped 1 base and J dropped 1 base, with 2 bases sitting between them. CDR3 length: 13 residues. Germline V gene data show CDR1 as LNHDA and CDR2 as SQIVND (reference sequence). The CDR3 spells CASSIVSGNTIYF. The CDR3, as DNA: TGTGCCAGTAGTATAGTGTCTGGAAACACCATATATTTT.

As for this clone: The identical CDR3 is also encoded by other nucleotide sequences in the sample. The chain links TRBV28 to TRBJ1-5; D uncertain. The germline V gene encodes CDR1 MDHEN and CDR2 SYDVKM. There are 16 residues in the CDR3. Trimming took off 3 bases at V and 6 bases at J, with 18 bases between the two ends. The CDR3 DNA follows: TGTGCCAGCAGTTTCGCGGATGGTGGGATTCGTCAGCCCCAGCATTTT. This translates into CASSFADGGIRQPQHF.

This clone showed up just once. The J gene is TRBJ1-1, the V gene TRBV10-2, with a tentative D call TRBD1 (6 bases). CDR1 and CDR2 (germline): WSHSY, SAAADI. V lost 7 bases and J 1 base, leaving 10 bases between the germline ends. The CDR3 consists of 13 residues. DNA for the CDR3: TGCGCCAGCACAGACAGGCCGAACACTGAAGCTTTCTTT. Its translation is CASTDRPNTEAFF.

The chain links TRBV6-5 to TRBJ1-2; the match to TRBD1 covers 9 bases. V gave up 2 bases and J gave up 1 base; unmatched junction bases: 2. The germline CDR1 and CDR2 sequences are MNHEY and SVGAGI. The CDR3 sequence is 15 residues long. The chain's CDR3 is CASSYAGQGNYGYTF. CDR3 coding DNA: TGTGCCAGCAGTTACGCGGGACAGGGTAACTATGGCTACACCTTC.

This chain joins TRBV7-2 and TRBJ2-1, with D possibly being TRBD2 (6 bases). The CDR3 length is 12 residues. The V and J ends lost 1 base and 8 bases respectively, with 6 bases between them. Germline CDR1 reads SGHTA; CDR2 reads FQGNSA. The CDR3 loop reads CASSLGGDEQFF. The CDR3 DNA is TGTGCCAGCAGCTTAGGGGGGGATGAGCAGTTCTTC. The variable domain in full, completed from reference TRBV7-2 and TRBJ2-1, reads GAGVSQSPSNKVTEKGKDVELRCDPISGHTALYWYRQSLGQGLEFLIYFQGNSAPDKSGLPSDRFSAERTGGSVSTLTIQRTQQEDSAVYLCASSLGGDEQFFGPGTRLTVL.

The CDR3 loop is CASSFRDRVYGYTF. The CDR3 region has the DNA TGTGCCAGCAGCTTCAGGGACAGGGTCTATGGCTACACCTTC. This rearrangement joins TRBV5-6 to TRBJ1-2; 9 nucleotides agree with TRBD1. V gave up 2 bases and J gave up 4 bases; unmatched junction bases: 3. Germline CDR1 reads SGHDT; CDR2 reads YYEEEE. The CDR3 length is 14 residues.

The V gene is TRBV5-1, the J gene TRBJ2-3; tentatively, D is TRBD1 (5 bases). Germline V lookup: CDR1 SGHRS, CDR2 YFSETQ. The CDR3 is 16 residues long. Trimming stripped 0 bases from V and 2 bases from J, with 13 bases between. Written as DNA, the CDR3 is TGCGCCAGCAGCTTGGGGGCAGGGATGGACACAGATACGCAGTATTTT. Translation: CASSLGAGMDTDTQYF. Variable domain in full (rest from reference TRBV5-1 and TRBJ2-3): KAGVTQTPRYLIKTRGQQVTLSCSPISGHRSVSWYQQTPGQGLQFLFEYFSETQRNKGNFPGRFSGRQFSNSRSEMNVSTLELGDSALYLCASSLGAGMDTDTQYFGPGTRLTVL.

CDR3 amino acids: CASSYSSGNTIYF. In DNA, the CDR3 is TGTGCCAGCAGTTACAGCTCTGGAAACACCATATATTTT. V gene TRBV6-5 combines with J gene TRBJ1-3; D is unclear. Deletions cut 2 bases from V and 0 bases from J, with 2 bases between. There are 13 residues in the CDR3. In germline, CDR1 is MNHEY, CDR2 SVGAGI.

About this clone itself: This specimen includes other DNA sequences encoding the same CDR3. The chain links TRBV27 to TRBJ1-3, with D unresolved. V gave up 2 bases and J gave up 4 bases, with 6 bases separating them. CDR3 length equals 13 residues. Germline-derived CDR1 and CDR2 are MNHEY and SMNVEV (reference sequence). The CDR3 is CASSLAPGNTIYF. DNA of the CDR3: TGTGCCAGCAGTTTAGCCCCAGGAAACACCATATATTTT.

This sequence joins TRBV30 and TRBJ2-7; 9 positions agree with TRBD2. The CDR3 is 15 residues long. Germline V gives CDR1 GTSNPN, CDR2 SVGIG (reference sequence). J gave up 1 base and V 4 bases, and 8 bases lay outside the gene matches. The CDR3 region is CAWIPSGRRSYEQYF. The CDR3 DNA reads TGTGCCTGGATTCCGAGCGGGAGGAGGTCCTACGAGCAGTACTTC.

The genes are TRBV7-6 and TRBJ1-3, with D uncertain. Germline loops: CDR1 SGHVS, CDR2 FNYEAQ. This CDR3 is built from 15 residues. The ends were cut back, 2 bases at V and 3 bases at J, with 11 bases in the middle. The CDR3 DNA reads as TGTGCCAGCAGCTTAACGGCTCCCAGTGGAAACACCATATATTTT. This translates into CASSLTAPSGNTIYF.

The genes are TRBV7-6 and TRBJ2-7; 9 bases fit TRBD2. Germline values: CDR1 SGHVS, CDR2 FNYEAQ. V gave up 0 bases and J gave up 3 bases; unmatched junction bases: 3. The length of the CDR3 is 15 residues. The CDR3 DNA reads TGTGCCAGCAGCTTAGCGGGGCGGGAGGGCTACGAGCAGTACTTC. Amino acid sequence: CASSLAGREGYEQYF.